The 21 T cell receptor beta chains in this list originate from one sample, sequenced in a study of control samples from healthy donors and cancer patients. Some clones are missing from TCRdb's copy, which holds only in-frame ones; the method was immunoSEQ multiplex PCR. Among roughly 40,000 clones listed, 80% to 95% were seen once. Input material: blood. These receptors came from a woman aged 45-59 years in good health.

CDR3 sequence: CASSQEERGVLDTQYF. The CDR3 nucleotides are TGCGCCAGCAGCCAAGAGGAGCGGGGGGTCCTTGATACGCAGTATTTT. This chain joins TRBV4-1 and TRBJ2-3; 9 nucleotides match TRBD2. Trimming cost V 0 bases and J 6 bases; bases outside gene matches: 7. The CDR3 has 16 residues. Germline V gene lookup returns CDR1 MGHRA and CDR2 YSYEKL.

The chain is built from TRBV28 and TRBJ1-6, with D perhaps TRBD1 (5 bases). Germline V lookup: CDR1 MDHEN, CDR2 SYDVKM. This CDR3 region has 15 residues. The germline V and J ends were trimmed by 10 bases and 7 bases, with 20 bases remaining between them. The CDR3 bases are TGTGCCACGCTAAGGCAGGGAGGGTACAATTCACCCCTCCACTTT. Its protein product is CATLRQGGYNSPLHF.

The rearrangement links TRBV23-1 to TRBJ1-6; 9 bases align to TRBD1. TRBV23-1 is labeled an ORF, and its function is uncertain. This CDR3 has 15 amino acids. V lost 3 bases and J lost 10; bases outside the gene matches: 7. The CDR3 region has the DNA TGCGCCAGCAGTCATCCCGGGACAGGGAGGTCACCCCTCCACTTT. This sequence encodes CASSHPGTGRSPLHF.

The chain carries TRBV15 and TRBJ2-5; 8 nucleotides match TRBD1. Unmatched junction bases numbered 12, after V lost 3 bases and J lost 3 bases. The germline V gene encodes CDR1 LNHNV and CDR2 YYDKDF (reference sequence). The CDR3 runs to 17 residues. CDR3 in DNA: TGTGCCACCAGCAGGAGCACAGGGGGTGGTCGAAAAGAGACCCAGTACTTC. Protein product: CATSRSTGGGRKETQYF. The whole variable domain, filled in from reference TRBV15 and TRBJ2-5, reads DAMVIQNPRYQVTQFGKPVTLSCSQTLNHNVMYWYQQKSSQAPKLLFHYYDKDFNNEADTPDNFQSRRPNTSFCFLDIRSPGLGDTAMYLCATSRSTGGGRKETQYFGPGTRLLVL.

The chain uses TRBV7-6 and TRBJ1-1, with D unclear. The CDR3 loop spans 14 amino acids. Germline CDR1 and CDR2: SGHVS and FNYEAQ. V was pared by 5 bases and J by 0 bases, with 10 bases between. The CDR3 reads CASSRSRLNTEAFF. CDR3 bases: TGTGCCAGCAGCCGATCCCGCTTGAACACTGAAGCTTTCTTT.

The rearrangement uses TRBV5-6 and TRBJ2-7, with D uncertain. V lost 0 bases and J 4 bases, leaving 8 bases between the germline ends. This CDR3 is 13 amino acids long. Germline CDR1 reads SGHDT; CDR2 reads YYEEEE. CDR3 in amino acids: CASSLGTPYEQYF. Written as DNA, the CDR3 is TGTGCCAGCAGCTTGGGGACCCCTTACGAGCAGTACTTC.

V usage is TRBV28 and J usage is TRBJ1-2, with a weak D call TRBD1 (6 bases). Trimming stripped 6 bases from V and 3 bases from J, with 17 bases between. There are 15 residues in the CDR3. Germline V gene lookup returns CDR1 MDHEN and CDR2 SYDVKM. The CDR3 DNA reads as TGTGCCAGCAGGACTGACTGGGGGCCCCACTATGGCTACACCTTC. This codes for CASRTDWGPHYGYTF.

The chain employs TRBV5-5 and TRBJ2-2; TRBD2 matches at 9 bases. V lost 4 bases to trimming and J lost 2 bases; unmatched junction nucleotides: 6. CDR1 and CDR2 from the germline V gene are SGHKS and YYEKEE (reference sequence). The length of the CDR3 is 16 residues. CDR3 nucleotide sequence: TGTGCCAGCAGCATGGGACTAGCCTTTAACACCGGGGAGCTGTTTTTT. The encoded protein is CASSMGLAFNTGELFF.

The V and J genes are TRBV30 and TRBJ1-3; D unclear. Germline values: CDR1 GTSNPN, CDR2 SVGIG (reference sequence). CDR3 length: 14 residues. Trimming cost V 2 bases and J 0 bases, with 8 bases left between them. The CDR3 DNA follows: TGTGCCTGGAGTACTGACTTCTCTGGAAACACCATATATTTT. Translated: CAWSTDFSGNTIYF.

With regard to this clone: Germline and junction disagree at one end, which may indicate a read error. The chain combines TRBV3-1 (or the pseudogene TRBV3-2) with TRBJ1-2, with 7 bases lining up with TRBD1. The CDR3 length is 15 residues. Germline V gene sequence: CDR1 LGHDT, CDR2 YNNKEL (reference sequence). CDR3 bases: TGTGCCAGCAGTCAAGGGACAGCCAAAAACTATGGCTACACCTTC. As protein: CASSQGTAKNYGYTF.

V is TRBV4-1 and J is TRBJ2-1, with TRBD2 identical over 14 bases. The CDR3 extends over 17 amino acids. After removal of 2 bases from V and 12 bases from J, the junction contained 12 bases not matched to a gene. Germline V lookup: CDR1 MGHRA, CDR2 YSYEKL. The CDR3, as DNA: TGCGCCAGCAGCCAACCAACAGGGGGACTAGCGGGGGCCGGGCAGTTCTTC. Its protein is CASSQPTGGLAGAGQFF.

This chain joins TRBV6-5 and TRBJ1-6; D gene ambiguous. Germline V CDR1 and CDR2: MNHEY, SVGAGI. The CDR3 has 13 amino acids. Deletions cut 10 bases from V and 9 bases from J, with 16 bases between. The CDR3 sequence: CATLGGGGSPLHF. The CDR3 coding sequence is TGTGCCACCCTGGGTGGTGGCGGTTCACCCCTCCACTTT.

This clone was counted between two and nine times. The chain has TRBV11-2 and TRBJ1-1, with 7 bases identical to TRBD1. Germline V gene lookup returns CDR1 SGHAT and CDR2 FQNNGV. CDR3 size: 15 residues. The V and J ends lost 4 bases and 1 base, in that order; junction bases with no gene match: 6. The CDR3 region is CASSSYRGGNTEAFF. The CDR3, as DNA: TGTGCCAGCAGCTCCTACAGGGGTGGGAACACTGAAGCTTTCTTT.

V gene TRBV18 combines with J gene TRBJ2-3; 13 positions agree with TRBD2. CDR1 KGHSH and CDR2 LQKENI come from the germline V gene. With V trimmed by 8 bases and J by 1 base, 15 bases remained unmatched. The CDR3 runs to 19 residues. DNA for the CDR3: TGTGCCAGCCAGCAGCGACTAGCGGGGGGCTCTGGGGGCACAGATACGCAGTATTTT. Protein product: CASQQRLAGGSGGTDTQYF.

V and J are TRBV2 and TRBJ1-1; 7 positions match TRBD1. The CDR3 has 14 amino acids. The germline CDR1 and CDR2 sequences are SNHLY and FYNNEI. Losses at the gene ends were 5 bases for V and 6 bases for J; bases not matched to a gene: 9. The DNA of the CDR3 is TGTGCCAGCAGTTACAGGGGAGGGTTCGCTGAAGCTTTCTTT. Protein sequence: CASSYRGGFAEAFF.

This sequence joins TRBV19 and TRBJ1-2, with a weak D call TRBD1 (6 bases). The germline CDR1 and CDR2 sequences are LNHDA and SQIVND (reference sequence). This CDR3 comprises 14 residues. V was clipped by 6 bases and J by 8 bases, with 19 bases between them. DNA for the CDR3: TGTGCCAGTAGGAGGAAGGGGGTTCTGAGCGGCTACACCTTC. Translation gives CASRRKGVLSGYTF.

CDR3 sequence reads: CASSLGMNTEAFF. In nucleotides, the CDR3 is TGCGCCAGCAGCTTGGGAATGAACACTGAAGCTTTCTTT. V and J are TRBV5-1 and TRBJ1-1; D call uncertain. The germline gives CDR1 SGHRS, CDR2 YFSETQ. Trimming shortened V by 0 bases and J by 0 bases, and 3 bases separated the two germline ends. CDR3 length: 13 amino acids.

The chain joins TRBV7-9 to TRBJ1-2; 7 nucleotides line up with TRBD1. The CDR3 is 14 residues long. Looked up from germline, CDR1 is SEHNR and CDR2 is FQNEAQ (reference sequence). J was trimmed by 5 bases and V by 5 bases; bases with no gene match: 8. The CDR3 is CASSRTGVEYGYTF. CDR3 DNA sequence: TGTGCCAGCAGCCGGACAGGAGTCGAATATGGCTACACCTTC.

V gene TRBV12-3 or TRBV12-4 combines with J gene TRBJ1-1, with D perhaps matching TRBD1 (5 bases). Trimming removed 3 bases at V and 4 bases at J, with 9 bases between. There are 13 residues in the CDR3. In DNA form, the CDR3 reads TGTGCCAGCAGTTTTAACGGGGGCACTGAAGCTTTCTTT. It is translated as CASSFNGGTEAFF.

V and J are TRBV30 and TRBJ1-5, with D hard to call. Trimming removed 0 bases at V and 8 bases at J, with 14 bases between. Per germline, CDR1 GTSNPN and CDR2 SVGIG (reference sequence). This CDR3 contains 14 residues. CDR3 DNA: TGTGCCTGGAGTGTTGGTCTAGTAGAGGAGCCCCAGCATTTT. It specifies CAWSVGLVEEPQHF.

V gene TRBV28 combines with J gene TRBJ1-5; D unresolved. The germline V gene encodes CDR1 MDHEN and CDR2 SYDVKM. The CDR3 covers 14 residues. V lost 3 bases and J lost 3, with 9 bases in between. CDR3 loop: CASSLPGVNQPQHF. In nucleotides, the CDR3 is TGTGCCAGCAGTTTGCCCGGCGTCAATCAGCCCCAGCATTTT.